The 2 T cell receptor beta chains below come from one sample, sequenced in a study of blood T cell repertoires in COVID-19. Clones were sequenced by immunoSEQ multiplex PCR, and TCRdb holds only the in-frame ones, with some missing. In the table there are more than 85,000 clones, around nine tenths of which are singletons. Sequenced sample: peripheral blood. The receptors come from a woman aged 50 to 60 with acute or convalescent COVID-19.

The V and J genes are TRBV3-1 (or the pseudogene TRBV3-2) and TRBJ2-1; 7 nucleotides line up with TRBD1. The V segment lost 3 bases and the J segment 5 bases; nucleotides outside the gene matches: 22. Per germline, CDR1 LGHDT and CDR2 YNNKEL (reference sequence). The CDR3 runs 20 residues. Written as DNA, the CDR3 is TGTGCCAGCAGCCAGGCTGGAACGGGACAGAGAACTCTCCGAAACAATGAGCAGTTCTTC. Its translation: CASSQAGTGQRTLRNNEQFF.

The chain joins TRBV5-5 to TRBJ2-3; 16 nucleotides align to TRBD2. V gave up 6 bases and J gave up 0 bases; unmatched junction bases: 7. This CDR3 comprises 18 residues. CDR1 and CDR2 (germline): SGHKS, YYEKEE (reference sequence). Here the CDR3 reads CASKRRGLAGGSTDTQYF. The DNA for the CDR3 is TGTGCCAGCAAGAGGAGGGGACTAGCGGGAGGGAGCACAGATACGCAGTATTTT.